The clone carrying this T cell receptor beta chain is medium-sized. Its antigen is still unknown. Time point defined: pre-treatment sample, taken before nivolumab and TIL therapy. Pleural nodules or supraclavicular lymph nodes made up most of the excised metastases sampled. Enrollment ran from October 2017 to early 2020. This record comes from a study of TIL therapy for anti-PD-1-resistant metastatic lung cancer. Background on the study: Half of patients were current or former smokers. Findings of the study overall: This highly selected cohort may not generalize to typical lung cancer patients.

Per the germline V gene, CDR1 is MNHEY and CDR2 is SMNVEV (reference sequence). The CDR3 consists of 18 residues. V lost 2 bases, J lost 0 bases, and 17 bases lay in between. The immunoSEQ assay was v3. Profiled with immunoSEQ multiplex PCR; TCRdb holds only in-frame clones, not every one. The sample carries about 7,000 clones, about 64% recorded once. This rearrangement joins TRBV27 to TRBJ1-5, with D perhaps TRBD1 (5 bases). The origin of this receptor is a person between 30 and 79 years old with non-small cell lung cancer. The starting material was tumor tissue, obtained at baseline. The CDR3 DNA sequence: TGTGCCAGCAGTTTACGGGGCCTAGGGAGATATAGCAATCAGCCCCAGCATTTT. This codes for CASSLRGLGRYSNQPQHF.